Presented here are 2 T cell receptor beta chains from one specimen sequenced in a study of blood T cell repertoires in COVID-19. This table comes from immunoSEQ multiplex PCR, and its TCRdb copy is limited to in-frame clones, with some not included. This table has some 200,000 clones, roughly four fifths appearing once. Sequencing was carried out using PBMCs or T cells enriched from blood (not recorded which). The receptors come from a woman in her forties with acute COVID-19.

The CDR3 sequence: CASSLDSGYGYTF. CDR3 DNA: TGTGCCAGCAGCTTAGATTCCGGGTATGGCTACACCTTC. The rearrangement links TRBV11-3 to TRBJ1-2; D remains ambiguous. V gave up 0 bases and J gave up 5 bases, with 7 bases separating them. This CDR3 is built from 13 residues. Looked up from germline, CDR1 is SGHNT and CDR2 is YENEEA.

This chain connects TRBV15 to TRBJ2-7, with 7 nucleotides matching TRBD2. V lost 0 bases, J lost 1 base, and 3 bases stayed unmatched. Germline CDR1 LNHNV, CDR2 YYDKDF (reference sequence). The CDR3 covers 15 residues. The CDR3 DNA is TGTGCCACCAGCAGAGAGGGGGGGAAATCCTACGAGCAGTACTTC. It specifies CATSREGGKSYEQYF.